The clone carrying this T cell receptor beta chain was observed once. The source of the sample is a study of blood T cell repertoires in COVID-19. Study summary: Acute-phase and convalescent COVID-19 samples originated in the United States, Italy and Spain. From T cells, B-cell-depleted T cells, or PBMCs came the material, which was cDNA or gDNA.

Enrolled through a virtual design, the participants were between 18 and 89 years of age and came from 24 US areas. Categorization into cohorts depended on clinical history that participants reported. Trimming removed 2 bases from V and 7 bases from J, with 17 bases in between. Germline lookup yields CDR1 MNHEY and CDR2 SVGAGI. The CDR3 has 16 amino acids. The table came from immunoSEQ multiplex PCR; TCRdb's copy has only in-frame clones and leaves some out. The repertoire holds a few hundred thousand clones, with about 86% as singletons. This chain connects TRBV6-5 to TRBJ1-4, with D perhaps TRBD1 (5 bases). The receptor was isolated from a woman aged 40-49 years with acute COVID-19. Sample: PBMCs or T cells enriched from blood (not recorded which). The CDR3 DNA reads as TGTGCCAGCAGTTACGAAACTCCAGGGTTGAGTGAAAAACTGTTTTTT. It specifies CASSYETPGLSEKLFF.